These T cell receptor beta chains were read from a single sample in a study of T cell changes during pregnancy in multiple sclerosis. Data came from immunoSEQ multiplex PCR; TCRdb stores just in-frame clones and leaves some out. The table records more than 55,000 clones, roughly 91% of them present only once. Specimen: peripheral blood, collected in the third trimester of pregnancy. Receptor source: a female donor in good health, enrolled as a control in a pregnancy study. CDR3s leave out the opening cysteine and the closing phenylalanine or tryptophan.

J gene: TRBJ2-4; CDR3 length: 15; V gene: TRBV5-4; CDR3 protein: ASSSLTSGATKNIQY
J gene: TRBJ1-4; CDR3 length: 17; V gene: TRBV9; CDR3 protein: ASSEGLGGRKGIYEKLF
J gene: TRBJ1-2; CDR3 length: 14; V gene: TRBV19; CDR3 protein: ASSLGQGALNYGYT
J gene: TRBJ1-3; CDR3 length: 15; V gene: TRBV7-9; CDR3 protein: ASSPDGQTSSGNTIY
J gene: TRBJ2-3; CDR3 length: 15; V gene: TRBV9; CDR3 protein: ASSVASKGAHTDTQY
J gene: TRBJ1-1; CDR3 length: 12; V gene: TRBV9; CDR3 protein: ASSERLADTEAF
J gene: TRBJ1-4; CDR3 length: 14; V gene: TRBV6-1; CDR3 protein: ASSGRGGVANEKLF
J gene: TRBJ1-1; CDR3 length: 9; V gene: TRBV29-1; CDR3 protein: SVTGGTEAF
J gene: TRBJ1-4; CDR3 length: 11; V gene: TRBV19; CDR3 protein: ASSTTGTEKLF
J gene: TRBJ2-1; CDR3 length: 12; V gene: TRBV28; CDR3 protein: ASKVAGSWNEQF
J gene: TRBJ2-2; CDR3 length: 12; V gene: TRBV7-9; CDR3 protein: ASSGDFNTGELF
J gene: TRBJ1-2; CDR3 length: 13; V gene: TRBV7-2; CDR3 protein: ASSEDGSSGYGYT
J gene: TRBJ2-3; CDR3 length: 13; V gene: TRBV30; CDR3 protein: AWSRDREHPDTQY